Only a few counts were recorded for the clone carrying this TCR beta chain. The CDR3 consists of 16 residues. The germline gives CDR1 LNHDA, CDR2 SQIVND (reference sequence). The V end was cut by 7 bases, the J end by 3 bases, with 21 bases between. Assay: immunoSEQ multiplex PCR; the TCRdb copy retains only in-frame clones and omits some. Altogether more than 30,000 clones are present, around 89% being singletons, with the ten largest covering around 0.62%. This entry belongs to a study of T cell changes during pregnancy in multiple sclerosis. The chain uses TRBV19 and TRBJ1-1; weak D call: TRBD1 (5 bases). This TCR came from a female donor in good health, enrolled as a control in a pregnancy study. The specimen comprised CD4+ T cells from peripheral blood mononuclear cells, sampled in the third trimester of pregnancy. CDR3 protein: CASKVRGAGRDTEAFF. Written as DNA, the CDR3 is TGTGCCAGTAAAGTACGTGGGGCAGGAAGGGACACTGAAGCTTTCTTT.